The rows below give T cell receptor beta chains drawn from one sample of a study of blood T cells in healthy people across ages. TCRdb recomputed calls from the 5' RACE reads with MiXCR, one row per CDR3 protein. In the table there are roughly 680,000 distinct CDR3 sequences, about 51% of which are singletons. Source material: blood. These receptors were collected from a woman older than 75 in good health. Each CDR3 is given with its conserved first and last residue. Fields, in order: V gene, J gene, D gene, clone size, CDR3 DNA, CDR3 protein. A D gene is named only where the DNA matches it firmly. For some rows the clone size is stated as once, few or many, or as a class when expanded; others skip it.

TRBV30	TRBJ2-2	.	once	TGTGCCTGGAGGAGAACCGGGACCTCGAACACCGGGGAGCTGTTTTTT	CAWRRTGTSNTGELFF
TRBV7-2	TRBJ2-1	.	.	TGTGCCAGCAGCTTAGTGGGACCGAACAATGAGCAGTTCTTC	CASSLVGPNNEQFF
TRBV20-1	TRBJ1-5	TRBD1	.	TGCAGTGCCTGGGACAGCAATAGCAATCAGCCCCAGCATTTT	CSAWDSNSNQPQHF
TRBV27	TRBJ2-2	.	.	TGTGCCAGCAGTTCGTACACCGGCGGGGAGCTGTTTTTT	CASSSYTGGELFF
TRBV5-1	TRBJ2-5	TRBD2	once	TGCGCCAGCAGCTTTAAACGAACTAGCGGAACCCAAGAGACCCAGTACTTC	CASSFKRTSGTQETQYF
TRBV7-2	TRBJ2-3	TRBD2	many	TGTGCCAGCAGCTTAGTTAGCGGGGCTGGTTCAGATACGCAGTATTTT	CASSLVSGAGSDTQYF
TRBV29-1	TRBJ2-7	TRBD2	.	TGCAGCGTGACAGAACCGGGACTAGCGGGGAAAGGGCTAGGCTACGAGCAGTACTTC	CSVTEPGLAGKGLGYEQYF
TRBV20-1	TRBJ2-1	.	.	TGCAGTGTGGTAAAGGGCAACTACAATGAGCAGTTCTTC	CSVVKGNYNEQFF
TRBV2	TRBJ2-1	.	many	TGTGCCAGCAGTGAAGCTGGGACGTCCCTCGATGAGCAGTTCTTC	CASSEAGTSLDEQFF
TRBV5-1	TRBJ1-1	TRBD1	.	TGCGCCAGCGCGGGACAGCTAAACACTGAAGCTTTCTTT	CASAGQLNTEAFF
TRBV13	TRBJ2-1	TRBD2	.	TGTGCCAGCAGTAGCGGGGGGCCGCGTAATGAGCAGTTCTTC	CASSSGGPRNEQFF
TRBV28	TRBJ1-2	TRBD1	many	TGTGCCAGCAGTTCCCGGGACAGGGAAAGCGGCTACACCTTC	CASSSRDRESGYTF
TRBV28	TRBJ2-1	TRBD1	.	TGTGCCAGCAGAACACGGACAGGAAGGTCCTACAATGAGCAGTTCTTC	CASRTRTGRSYNEQFF
TRBV10-1	TRBJ2-7	TRBD1	.	TGCGCCAAAACATGCCGGGGATGGACAGGGGAATACGAGCAGTACTTC	CAKTCRGWTGEYEQYF
TRBV6-5	TRBJ2-5	.	many	TGTGCCAGCAGGCTAGGCGAGTTGGGGGCCCAGTACTTC	CASRLGELGAQYF
TRBV7-2	TRBJ2-5	TRBD2	few	TGTGCCAGCAGACGACCGGGACTACAAGAGACCCAGTACTTC	CASRRPGLQETQYF
TRBV2	TRBJ1-6	TRBD1	once	TGTGCCAGCGGAGAACAGGGACAGGGAACAACGCCCCTCCACTTT	CASGEQGQGTTPLHF
TRBV10-3	TRBJ2-1	TRBD1	few	TGTGCCATCAGCCGGGACAGGGACTACAATGAGCAGTTCTTC	CAISRDRDYNEQFF
TRBV12-3/TRBV12-4	TRBJ1-2	.	many	TGTGCCAGCAGTTTAAGCTGGGGCGCCAATGGCTACACCTTC	CASSLSWGANGYTF
TRBV4-1	TRBJ2-1	.	many	TGCGCCAGCAGCCAAGTAGGGCAGGGCTCCTACAATGAGCAGTTCTTC	CASSQVGQGSYNEQFF
TRBV20-1	TRBJ2-5	TRBD2	.	TGCAGTGCTAGGGCTAGCGGGAGGCAAGAGACCCAGTACTTC	CSARASGRQETQYF
TRBV20-1	TRBJ2-5	TRBD2	many	TGCAGTGCTATTAGGAGACTAGCGGGGAGACTACAAGAGACCCAGTACTTC	CSAIRRLAGRLQETQYF
TRBV5-1	TRBJ2-5	.	.	TGCGCCAGCAGCGGCCAGGGACTGGGCATCCAAGAGACCCAGTACTTC	CASSGQGLGIQETQYF
TRBV7-2	TRBJ2-5	TRBD1	few	TGTGCCAGCAGCTTTTGGACAGGCCCCTACAATGAGCAGTACTTC	CASSFWTGPYNEQYF
TRBV6-2/TRBV6-3	TRBJ2-4	.	many	TGTGCCAGCAGTTACGAAGGTAGTTTCGCCAAAAACATTCAGTACTTC	CASSYEGSFAKNIQYF
TRBV20-1	TRBJ1-5	.	few	TGCAGTGCTAGGGGATTGGTTAGCCTCTCCGATCAGCCCCAGCATTTT	CSARGLVSLSDQPQHF
TRBV10-3	TRBJ2-7	.	.	TGTGCCATCAGTGGGACCCTAGGTACCTACGAGCAGTACTTC	CAISGTLGTYEQYF
TRBV11-2	TRBJ1-2	TRBD1	.	TGTGCCAGCAGCTTAGGGACAGGGGGGAAGAAGGGCTACACCTTC	CASSLGTGGKKGYTF